This entry lists 29 T cell receptor beta chains sequenced from one sample in a study of post-analysis software for immune sequencing data (dated by TCRdb to the mid-2010s). Points the paper makes about the study in general: Significantly higher frequencies in patients than in controls were found for roughly 5 TRBV segments, including TRBV5-6, TRBV5-1 and TRBV20-1.

The method was PCR. Instrument used: Illumina HiSeq 2500. Unique molecular identifiers were incorporated into TCR beta cDNA libraries to reduce PCR and sequencing biases. TCRdb reran the public reads through fastp at Q25 and MiXCR, keeping productive beta chains. Merged by CDR3 protein, the rows form single entries marked with the most common genes and DNA. The sample yields around 710,000 distinct CDR3 sequences; approximately 44% were counted once. The ten largest clones capture approximately 4.4% of the sample. For these TCRs, the target antigens are not known. Sequencing was carried out using blood. The receptors here all came from a girl under 18 with multiple sclerosis.

Concerning this clonotype: One base away lies a much larger clone, so this may be a sequencing read error. CDR3 coding DNA: TGTGCCACCAGTTTGGACACAGGCACAGATACGCAGTATTTT. This encodes CATSLDTGTDTQYF. The V call is TRBV28, the J call TRBJ2-3, with a tentative D call TRBD1 (5 bases). The germline V gene encodes CDR1 MDHEN and CDR2 SYDVKM. This CDR3 region has 14 residues.

The chain couples TRBV24-1 to TRBJ2-1; D remains unclear. The V gene lost 2 bases and the J gene lost 5 bases, with 12 bases spanning the gap. Germline V gene sequence: CDR1 KGHDR, CDR2 SFDVKD. The CDR3 is 15 amino acids. DNA for the CDR3: TGTGCCACCAGTGATTGGGCGACTGACGACAATGAGCAGTTCTTC. As protein: CATSDWATDDNEQFF.

V usage is TRBV10-3 and J usage is TRBJ2-7; D is ambiguous. CDR1 ENHRY and CDR2 SYGVKD come from the germline V gene. Trimming pared 9 bases from V and 3 bases from J, leaving 15 bases between. The CDR3 spans 13 residues. CDR3 DNA: TGTGCCATAGGCAGGACCCCTGGCTACGAGCAGTACTTC. This encodes CAIGRTPGYEQYF.

This clonotype was counted between two and nine times. DNA for the CDR3: TGTGCCAGCAGCTTAGGAACCGGTAGCGGGAGAGGGTACGAGCAGTACTTC. Its protein product is CASSLGTGSGRGYEQYF. The genes are TRBV7-8 and TRBJ2-7, with 9 bases matching TRBD2. The CDR3 is 17 residues long. The V gene's germline CDR1 is SGHVS and CDR2 FQNEAQ. With 1 base clipped from V and 4 bases from J, the junction kept 11 bases outside the gene matches.

The chain is built from TRBV20-1 and TRBJ1-1; the match to TRBD1 covers 9 bases. This CDR3 has 12 amino acids. Germline V gives CDR1 DFQATT, CDR2 SNEGSKA (reference sequence). V was pared by 4 bases and J by 9 bases, with 6 bases of the junction left unmatched. The DNA of the CDR3 is TGCAGTGCTACTACAGGGGGCGGTCAAGCTTTCTTT. The encoded protein is CSATTGGGQAFF.

J is TRBJ1-6 and V is TRBV27, with 7 nucleotides matching TRBD1. CDR1 is MNHEY, CDR2 SMNVEV, per germline (reference sequence). Germline trimming cut 2 bases from V and 0 bases from J; bases unmatched to any gene: 4. This CDR3 comprises 17 residues. CDR3 amino acids: CASSLVDRSSYNSPLHF. The CDR3, as DNA: TGTGCCAGCAGTTTAGTGGACAGGAGCTCCTATAATTCACCCCTCCACTTT.

This clonotype was detected a few times. The rearrangement links TRBV20-1 to TRBJ2-7; weak D call: TRBD2 (6 bases). This CDR3 spans 14 amino acids. Between the trimmed V and J ends, which lost 6 bases and 1 base, there was a span of 16 bases. CDR1 is DFQATT, CDR2 SNEGSKA, per germline (reference sequence). CDR3 sequence: CSAGHGSASYEQYF. As DNA, the CDR3 is TGCAGTGCGGGCCACGGGAGTGCATCCTACGAGCAGTACTTC.

The chain recombines TRBV9 with TRBJ2-3; a possible D gene is TRBD1 (5 bases). Trimming took 3 bases from V and 6 from J, leaving 17 bases between them. Germline V gives CDR1 SGDLS, CDR2 YYNGEE. The CDR3 contains 15 residues. CDR3 protein: CASSATAWLSDTQYF. CDR3 nucleotides: TGTGCCAGCAGCGCGACAGCCTGGTTGAGTGATACGCAGTATTTT.

V gene TRBV24-1 combines with J gene TRBJ2-1; 9 nucleotides align to TRBD1. The CDR3 loop spans 14 amino acids. After removal of 2 bases from V and 10 bases from J, the junction contained 5 bases not matched to a gene. Germline CDR1 reads KGHDR; CDR2 reads SFDVKD. CDR3 DNA sequence: TGTGCCACCAGTGATTGGACAGGGGTAGGGGAGCAGTTCTTC. This encodes CATSDWTGVGEQFF.

This chain links TRBV5-1 with TRBJ2-7; possibly TRBD2 for D (5 bases). Germline assignment: CDR1 SGHRS and CDR2 YFSETQ. The V end lost 5 bases, the J end lost 0 bases, and 12 bases lay between the germline ends. The CDR3 covers 14 residues. The CDR3 DNA sequence: TGCGCCAGCAGTCCGGGGATTTTCTCCTACGAGCAGTACTTC. It codes for CASSPGIFSYEQYF.

This clonotype came up a few times. The chain joins TRBV4-2 to TRBJ2-3; TRBD2 matches at 10 bases. V gave up 4 bases and J gave up 4 bases; unmatched junction bases: 8. Germline CDR1 is LGHNA and CDR2 is YNFKEQ. This CDR3 is 16 amino acids long. Here the CDR3 DNA reads TGTGCCAGCAGCCCCCGTGCTAGCGGGAGTTCAGATACGCAGTATTTT. It specifies CASSPRASGSSDTQYF.

This clonotype was observed a few times. The genes are TRBV18 and TRBJ1-1; 8 bases agree with TRBD1. The germline CDR1 and CDR2 sequences are KGHSH and LQKENI. J was trimmed by 7 bases and V by 6 bases; bases with no gene match: 7. The CDR3 is 13 amino acids. In DNA form, the CDR3 reads TGTGCCAGCTCCCTCGACAGGGGTGGTGAAGCTTTCTTT. Translation: CASSLDRGGEAFF.

This sequence joins TRBV7-8 and TRBJ2-4; no reliable D call. V was pared by 1 base and J by 0 bases, with 7 bases between. Per the germline V gene, CDR1 is SGHVS and CDR2 is FQNEAQ. This CDR3 has 15 amino acids. The CDR3 spells CASSLDRVAKNIQYF. The CDR3 DNA reads as TGTGCCAGCAGCTTAGATAGGGTAGCCAAAAACATTCAGTACTTC.

V gene TRBV12-3 or TRBV12-4 combines with J gene TRBJ2-3; 11 bases map to TRBD2. The trim removed 6 bases at V and 4 bases at J, leaving 9 bases unmatched. This CDR3 region has 16 residues. CDR3 protein: CASSNRSGRAPDTQYF. The CDR3 DNA reads TGTGCCAGCAGCAACCGTAGCGGGAGGGCACCAGATACGCAGTATTTT.

This clonotype appeared a few times. The chain uses TRBV7-2 and TRBJ1-2; no clear D. The germline CDR1 and CDR2 sequences are SGHTA and FQGNSA. This CDR3 is 14 amino acids long. Trimming pared 1 base from V and 2 bases from J, leaving 8 bases between. DNA of the CDR3: TGTGCCAGCAGCTTAGGGGCAGAAAACTATGGCTACACCTTC. Its protein is CASSLGAENYGYTF.

The V gene is TRBV9, the J gene TRBJ2-7, with 9 nucleotides matching TRBD2. The germline gives CDR1 SGDLS, CDR2 YYNGEE. V was clipped by 4 bases and J by 7 bases; unmatched bases: 12. The CDR3 consists of 15 residues. The CDR3, as DNA: TGTGCCAGCAGCCCGCGGGTAGCGGGAGTAGGGGAGCAGTACTTC. It codes for CASSPRVAGVGEQYF.

This clonotype was seen more than once but under ten times. The rearrangement joins TRBV7-2 to TRBJ2-1; D may be TRBD2 (6 bases). The CDR3 sequence is 15 residues long. V was clipped by 2 bases and J by 7 bases, with 15 bases between them. Germline V CDR1 and CDR2: SGHTA, FQGNSA. This CDR3 is CASSLSGARGNEQFF. The CDR3 coding sequence is TGTGCCAGCAGCTTATCCGGGGCGCGGGGTAATGAGCAGTTCTTC.

The rearrangement uses TRBV7-2 and TRBJ2-1, with D perhaps matching TRBD1 (5 bases). The V end lost 2 bases, the J end lost 9 bases, and 17 bases lay between the germline ends. Germline assignment: CDR1 SGHTA and CDR2 FQGNSA. The CDR3 length is 15 residues. The CDR3 spells CASSLRRDPTGEQFF. The CDR3 coding sequence is TGTGCCAGCAGCTTACGCAGGGATCCCACGGGTGAGCAGTTCTTC.

This clonotype was picked up one time. This sequence joins TRBV7-9 and TRBJ1-1; 8 bases match TRBD1. Germline CDR1 SEHNR, CDR2 FQNEAQ (reference sequence). This CDR3 contains 13 residues. V trimming: 7 bases; J trimming: 7 bases; junction bases outside the gene matches: 8. The CDR3 nucleotides are TGTGCCAGCACCCATGGGACAGGTGGTGAAGCTTTCTTT. This sequence encodes CASTHGTGGEAFF.

There are a few counts of this clonotype. CDR3 coding DNA: TGCAGTGCTACCCGGACGGGAAGCAATCAGCCCCAGCATTTT. The encoded protein is CSATRTGSNQPQHF. The chain combines TRBV20-1 with TRBJ1-5; D gene unclear. Deletions cut 4 bases from V and 1 base from J, with 11 bases between. The germline V gene encodes CDR1 DFQATT and CDR2 SNEGSKA (reference sequence). The CDR3 loop spans 14 amino acids.

This rearrangement joins TRBV5-6 to TRBJ2-1; TRBD1 might be the D (7 bases). The CDR3 length is 16 residues. CDR1 and CDR2 (germline): SGHDT, YYEEEE. V was shortened by 3 bases and J by 0 bases, with 13 bases between the two germline ends. This CDR3 reads CASSWGDSRSYNEQFF. CDR3 DNA sequence: TGTGCCAGCAGCTGGGGGGACAGTCGCTCCTACAATGAGCAGTTCTTC.

The chain is built from TRBV12-3 or TRBV12-4 and TRBJ2-7; 8 bases are shared with TRBD1. The J segment lost 2 bases and the V segment lost 6 bases, leaving 9 bases of the junction unmatched. This CDR3 spans 15 amino acids. Here the CDR3 reads CASRKSGTGAYEQYF. For the CDR3, the DNA is TGTGCCAGCAGAAAATCCGGGACAGGTGCCTACGAGCAGTACTTC.

The J gene is TRBJ2-3, the V gene TRBV7-6, with a weak D call TRBD2 (6 bases). The CDR3 extends over 16 amino acids. The germline CDR1 and CDR2 sequences are SGHVS and FNYEAQ. Trimming shortened V by 5 bases and J by 2 bases, and 17 bases separated the two germline ends. The CDR3 loop is CASSPRGGTNTDTQYF. The DNA for the CDR3 is TGTGCCAGCAGCCCCCGCGGCGGGACGAACACAGATACGCAGTATTTT.

The chain employs TRBV4-1 and TRBJ1-1; 9 bases align to TRBD1. There are 16 residues in the CDR3. Germline V gene sequence: CDR1 MGHRA, CDR2 YSYEKL. V lost 0 bases and J lost 1; bases outside the gene matches: 3. The CDR3 nucleotides are TGCGCCAGCAGCCAAGATGCGGGACAGGGGAACACTGAAGCTTTCTTT. Translated, it gives CASSQDAGQGNTEAFF.

This clonotype was seen only a few times. This chain uses TRBV25-1 with TRBJ2-5, with TRBD2 identical over 10 bases. V was clipped by 6 bases and J by 5 bases; unmatched bases: 6. This CDR3 is built from 14 residues. The V gene's germline CDR1 is MGHDK and CDR2 SYGVNS. The CDR3 reads CASRAGGALETQYF. The DNA of the CDR3 is TGTGCCAGCAGAGCGGGGGGGGCCCTGGAGACCCAGTACTTC.

This clonotype has more than one count but fewer than ten. This chain joins TRBV29-1 and TRBJ2-6, with TRBD2 matching 7 bases. J gave up 2 bases and V 4 bases, and 5 bases lay outside the gene matches. CDR3 length: 15 amino acids. CDR1 is SQVTM and CDR2 is ANQGSEA in the germline V gene. The CDR3 bases are TGCAGCGTTGGACGGGGGGACCCTGGGGCCAACGTCCTGACTTTC. The encoded protein is CSVGRGDPGANVLTF.

This clonotype was detected a few times. The chain recombines TRBV20-1 with TRBJ1-2, with D unclear. V was pared by 0 bases and J by 4 bases, with 12 bases between. The CDR3 covers 14 residues. Germline lookup yields CDR1 DFQATT and CDR2 SNEGSKA (reference sequence). Here the CDR3 DNA reads TGCAGTGCTAGAGATCGTCGGAAGGTCTATGGCTACACCTTC. Protein: CSARDRRKVYGYTF.

This chain uses TRBV27 with TRBJ2-4, with D uncertain. V was clipped by 6 bases and J by 13 bases, with 16 bases between them. There are 12 residues in the CDR3. Germline V gene lookup returns CDR1 MNHEY and CDR2 SMNVEV (reference sequence). The CDR3 loop reads CASRSIPQEQYF. CDR3 DNA sequence: TGTGCCAGCAGATCCATACCCCAGGAGCAGTACTTC.

This clonotype has a handful of counts. This chain links TRBV10-2 with TRBJ2-1, with D uncertain. Trimming left V 10 bases short and J 0 bases short, with 4 bases between. The CDR3 contains 11 residues. From germline, CDR1 is WSHSY and CDR2 SAAADI. CDR3 nucleotide sequence: TGCGCCAATAGCTCCTACAATGAGCAGTTCTTC. It is translated as CANSSYNEQFF.